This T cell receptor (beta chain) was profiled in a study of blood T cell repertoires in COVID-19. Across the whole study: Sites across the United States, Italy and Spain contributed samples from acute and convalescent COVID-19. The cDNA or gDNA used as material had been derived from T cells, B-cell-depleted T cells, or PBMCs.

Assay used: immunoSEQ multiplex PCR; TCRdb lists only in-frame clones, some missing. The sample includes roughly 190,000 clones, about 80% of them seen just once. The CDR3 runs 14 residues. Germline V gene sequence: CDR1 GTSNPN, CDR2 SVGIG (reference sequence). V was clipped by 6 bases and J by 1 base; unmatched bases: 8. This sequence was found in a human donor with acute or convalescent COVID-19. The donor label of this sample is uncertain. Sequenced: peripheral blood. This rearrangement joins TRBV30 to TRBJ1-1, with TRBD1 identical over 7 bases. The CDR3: CACPMGQKNTEAFF. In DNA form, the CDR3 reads TGTGCCTGCCCCATGGGACAGAAGAACACTGAAGCTTTCTTT.